This T cell receptor (beta chain) was profiled in a study of shared clonotypes between healthy human individuals. Profiling relied on immunoSEQ multiplex PCR, and the TCRdb table lists in-frame clones only, not all of them. Seen here are under 1,100,000 clones, 75% to 80% observed once, and the top ten hold 0.5% to 0.65%. This CDR3 comprises 13 residues. The germline CDR1 and CDR2 sequences are SGHDN and FVKESK. The V and J ends lost 4 bases and 3 bases respectively, with 10 bases between them. A split of CD4+ cells into CD45RA+ naive and CD45RA-negative memory subsets was performed. Points on this clone: Its specificity is not known.

Study-level findings and limits: Genetic and exposure-history diversity was limited by the small donor number.

The sample was memory CD4+ T cells from PBMCs. Subset noted: CD45RA-negative fraction. The TCR sequence derives from a man aged 18 to 30 in good health. Some clones in this sample may be carry-over from other donors' samples. V usage is TRBV14 and J usage is TRBJ2-7; D is possibly TRBD1 (5 bases). CDR3 region: CASSPTGRYEQYF. CDR3 bases: TGTGCCAGCAGCCCTACAGGACGCTACGAGCAGTACTTC. Full variable domain (remainder filled in from reference TRBV14 and TRBJ2-7): EAGVTQFPSHSVIEKGQTVTLRCDPISGHDNLYWYRRVMGKEIKFLLHFVKESKQDESGMPNNRFLAERTGGTYSTLKVQPAELEDSGVYFCASSPTGRYEQYFGPGTRLTVT.